These T cell receptor beta chains were read from a single sample in a study of blood T cell repertoires in COVID-19. The table came from immunoSEQ multiplex PCR; TCRdb's copy has only in-frame clones and leaves some out. The table has 150,000 to 200,000 clones, 88% seen once. Specimen: PBMCs or T cells enriched from blood (not recorded which). Receptor source: a woman in her late teens or twenties who had recovered from COVID-19. Each CDR3 is given with its conserved first and last residue. The D gene is left open where the match is weak. Clone size, where shown, is once, few, many, or a class for clones that have expanded.

j_gene,d_gene,abundance,v_gene,len,CDR3nt,CDR3aa
TRBJ1-5,-,-,TRBV7-9,13,TGTGCCAGCAGCGCCTCGAGGAATCAGCCCCAGCATTTT,CASSASRNQPQHF
TRBJ1-1,-,-,TRBV19,13,TGTGCCAGTAGTTCTACAGAGAACACTGAAGCTTTCTTT,CASSSTENTEAFF
TRBJ1-2,TRBD1,-,TRBV5-1,15,TGCGCCAGCAGCTTCTCCGGGACAGGGGAATATGGCTACACCTTC,CASSFSGTGEYGYTF
TRBJ2-3,-,-,TRBV7-3,15,TGTGCCAGCAGCCCCGCGGGCCGCCGCACAGATACGCAGTATTTT,CASSPAGRRTDTQYF
TRBJ2-5,-,-,TRBV7-7,13,TGTGCTAGCAGCTTAGTGGGCGAAGAGACCCAGTACTTC,CASSLVGEETQYF
TRBJ2-5,-,-,TRBV7-8,12,TGTGCCAGCAGCCGCCCCCCGGAGACCCAGTACTTC,CASSRPPETQYF
TRBJ1-2,TRBD1,few,TRBV6-2/TRBV6-3,15,TGTGCCAGCAGTTATTCCTTCCGGGACAGGGAAGGCTACACCTTC,CASSYSFRDREGYTF
TRBJ2-7,TRBD1,once,TRBV5-4,14,TGTGCCAGCAGCTTACAGGGGGTCGCCTACGAGCAGTACTTC,CASSLQGVAYEQYF
TRBJ1-2,-,-,TRBV2,12,TGTGCCAGCATAGGGGAAAAGTATGGCTACACCTTC,CASIGEKYGYTF
TRBJ1-5,TRBD1,-,TRBV2,15,TGTGCCAGCAGCGGGACAGCCGTAAGCAATCAGCCCCAGCATTTT,CASSGTAVSNQPQHF
TRBJ2-3,TRBD2,-,TRBV7-8,16,TGTGCCAGCAGCCCACCCGAGCGGGAGGTGACAGATACGCAGTATTTT,CASSPPEREVTDTQYF
TRBJ2-5,-,-,TRBV2,13,TGTGCCAGCAGTGTTGGGGGCGCGCAGACCCAGTACTTC,CASSVGGAQTQYF
TRBJ2-7,-,-,TRBV6-2/TRBV6-3,14,TGTGCCAGCAGTTACACTAGCCTAAACTCCGAGCAGTACTTC,CASSYTSLNSEQYF
TRBJ2-1,TRBD2,-,TRBV6-5,16,TGTGCCAGCAGTTCCTCGGGCGGGAGGACCTACAATGAGCAGTTCTTC,CASSSSGGRTYNEQFF
TRBJ2-4,TRBD2,-,TRBV27,16,TGTGCCAGCAGTTTGTCTAGCGGGGGGGCCGGAAACATTCAGTACTTC,CASSLSSGGAGNIQYF
TRBJ1-2,-,-,TRBV7-2,15,TGTGCCAGCAGGCCGGAACAGGGAATGGAATATGGCTACACCTTC,CASRPEQGMEYGYTF
TRBJ2-1,TRBD1,-,TRBV18,14,TGTGCCAGCTCACCTAGGACAGGGTACAATGAGCAGTTCTTC,CASSPRTGYNEQFF
TRBJ1-1,-,once,TRBV19,14,TGTGCCAGTAGTAGCGGACACCTAGGCACTGAAGCTTTCTTT,CASSSGHLGTEAFF
TRBJ1-1,-,few,TRBV13,14,TGTGCCAGCAGCTTTAAGACATTATACACTGAAGCTTTCTTT,CASSFKTLYTEAFF
TRBJ1-5,-,few,TRBV19,16,TGTGCCAGTAGTATAGATGGCAGTTTTGTCAATCAGCCCCAGCATTTT,CASSIDGSFVNQPQHF
TRBJ1-1,TRBD1,-,TRBV19,14,TGTGCCAGTAGTCTGACAGGGGGATACACTGAAGCTTTCTTT,CASSLTGGYTEAFF
TRBJ1-2,-,-,TRBV25-1,16,TGTGCCAGCAGTGAGACCAGGGGCAGCGCTAACTATGGCTACACCTTC,CASSETRGSANYGYTF
TRBJ1-6,-,-,TRBV5-1,14,TGCGCCAGCAGCTTGGAAGTCGCGGGCTCACCCCTCCACTTT,CASSLEVAGSPLHF
TRBJ1-1,TRBD1,once,TRBV5-1,15,TGCGCCAGCAGCCAACCGACAGGGGGAAACACTGAAGCTTTCTTT,CASSQPTGGNTEAFF
TRBJ1-2,TRBD1,-,TRBV25-1,16,TGTGCCAGCAGTGAGAACAGACAGGGTGGGTCCTATGGCTACACCTTC,CASSENRQGGSYGYTF